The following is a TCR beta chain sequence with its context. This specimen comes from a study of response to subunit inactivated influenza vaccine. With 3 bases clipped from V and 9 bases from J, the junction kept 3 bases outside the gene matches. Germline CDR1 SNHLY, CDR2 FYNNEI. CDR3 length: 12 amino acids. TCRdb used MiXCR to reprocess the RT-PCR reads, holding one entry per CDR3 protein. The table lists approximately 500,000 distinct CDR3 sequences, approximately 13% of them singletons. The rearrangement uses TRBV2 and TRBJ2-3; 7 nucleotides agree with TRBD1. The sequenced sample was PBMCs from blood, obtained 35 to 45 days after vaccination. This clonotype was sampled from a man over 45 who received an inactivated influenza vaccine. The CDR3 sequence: CASSDQTGTQYF. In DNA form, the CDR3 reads TGTGCCAGCAGTGATCAGACAGGGACGCAGTATTTT. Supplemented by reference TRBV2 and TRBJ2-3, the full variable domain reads EPEVTQTPSHQVTQMGQEVILRCVPISNHLYFYWYRQILGQKVEFLVSFYNNEISEKSEIFDDQFSVERPDGSNFTLKIRSTKLEDSAMYFCASSDQTGTQYFGPGTRLTVL.